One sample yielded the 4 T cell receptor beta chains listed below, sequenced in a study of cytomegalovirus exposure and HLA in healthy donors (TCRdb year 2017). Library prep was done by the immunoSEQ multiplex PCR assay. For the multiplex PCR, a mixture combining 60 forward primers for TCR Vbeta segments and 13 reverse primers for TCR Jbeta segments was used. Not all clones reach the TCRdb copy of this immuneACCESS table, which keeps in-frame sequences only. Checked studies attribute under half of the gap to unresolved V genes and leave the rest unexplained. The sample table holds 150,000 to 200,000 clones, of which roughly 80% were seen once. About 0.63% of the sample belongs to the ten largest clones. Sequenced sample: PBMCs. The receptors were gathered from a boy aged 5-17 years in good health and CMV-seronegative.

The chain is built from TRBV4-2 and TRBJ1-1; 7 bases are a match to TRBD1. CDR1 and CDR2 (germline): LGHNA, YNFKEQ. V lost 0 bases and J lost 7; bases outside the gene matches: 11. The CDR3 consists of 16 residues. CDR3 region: CASSQEGGGGAYEAFF. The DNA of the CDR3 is TGTGCCAGCAGCCAAGAAGGTGGAGGGGGCGCATATGAAGCTTTCTTT.

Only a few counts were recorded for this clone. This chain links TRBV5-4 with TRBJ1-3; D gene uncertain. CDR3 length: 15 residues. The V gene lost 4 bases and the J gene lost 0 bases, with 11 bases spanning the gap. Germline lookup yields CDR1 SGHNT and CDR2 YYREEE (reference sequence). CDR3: CASSLKATSGNTIYF. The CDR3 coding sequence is TGTGCCAGCAGCCTCAAAGCGACCTCTGGAAACACCATATATTTT.

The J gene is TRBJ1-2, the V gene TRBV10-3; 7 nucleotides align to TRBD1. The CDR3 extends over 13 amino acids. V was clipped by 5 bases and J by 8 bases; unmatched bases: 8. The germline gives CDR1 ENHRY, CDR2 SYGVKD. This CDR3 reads CAISPQGDNGYTF. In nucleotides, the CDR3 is TGTGCCATCAGTCCTCAGGGGGACAACGGCTACACCTTC.

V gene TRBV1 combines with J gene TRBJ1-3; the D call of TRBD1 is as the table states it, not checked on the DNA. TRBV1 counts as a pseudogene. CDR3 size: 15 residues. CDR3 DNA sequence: TGCACCAGCAGCCGGGCAGGGGTCTCTGGAAACACCATATATTTT. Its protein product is CTSSRAGVSGNTIYF.